The source of this T cell receptor beta chain is a study of T cells in Graves' hyperthyroidism and ophthalmopathy. Authors of the study amplified TCR beta CDR3 regions from RNA transcripts. Carried out on the TCR CDR3, a first-round RT-PCR used the HTBI primer set. TCRdb recomputed calls from the multiplex PCR reads with MiXCR, one row per CDR3 protein. The sample yields 750,000 to 900,000 distinct CDR3 sequences, more than 30% seen once. Patients aged 18 to 65 had newly diagnosed hyperthyroidism that had lasted under 2 months. The authors took PBMCs from roughly 9.3 ml fresh peripheral blood. This CDR3 spans 12 amino acids. The V end lost 5 bases, the J end lost 19 bases, and 18 bases lay between the germline ends. The germline gives CDR1 MNHNS, CDR2 SASEGT.

The chain is built from TRBV6-1 and TRBJ2-6; D is perhaps TRBD1 or TRBD2 (7 bases each). This clonotype originated in a man aged 18 to 29 with Graves' hyperthyroidism. Sequenced: blood. CDR3 sequence: CASSLAGGALTF. CDR3 DNA: TGTGCCAGCAGTTTGGCAGGGGGGGCCCTAACTTTC.